The rows below give T cell receptor beta chains drawn from one sample of a study of shared clonotypes between healthy human individuals. Profiled with immunoSEQ multiplex PCR; TCRdb holds only in-frame clones, not every one. This sample yields over a million clones, of which about 75% are seen a single time; roughly 1.4% belongs to the top ten. The sample consisted of memory CD4+ T cells sorted from blood. All receptors derive from a man in his late teens or twenties in good health. Both conserved end residues are part of each CDR3. D genes are given only for firm matches. Some rows have no size entry. The others give once, few or many, or a class for an expanded clone.

abundance: -
v_gene: TRBV5-1
d_gene: TRBD1
CDR3aa: CASSLEGQPRQPQHF

abundance: -
v_gene: TRBV5-4
d_gene: TRBD1
CDR3aa: CASSRGQASYEQYF

abundance: -
v_gene: TRBV14
d_gene: TRBD1
CDR3aa: CASSRYRGPAEAFF

abundance: -
v_gene: TRBV2
d_gene: -
CDR3aa: CASRGWVDQETQYF

abundance: once
v_gene: TRBV10-3
d_gene: -
CDR3aa: CAISSGAATQETQYF

abundance: few
v_gene: TRBV6-1
d_gene: -
CDR3aa: CASSWTREEKLFF

abundance: once
v_gene: TRBV6-1
d_gene: TRBD1
CDR3aa: CASKWDSSSGNTIYF

abundance: -
v_gene: TRBV21-1
d_gene: -
CDR3aa: CASSRLPGQGRGLSNQPQHF

abundance: -
v_gene: TRBV7-5
d_gene: -
CDR3aa: CARSSQRGRNSPLHF

abundance: -
v_gene: TRBV30
d_gene: -
CDR3aa: CAWGPKANYGYTF

abundance: -
v_gene: TRBV6-5
d_gene: -
CDR3aa: CASSPGGKHEKLFF

abundance: few
v_gene: TRBV19
d_gene: -
CDR3aa: CASTPFGGTNQPQHF

abundance: -
v_gene: TRBV6-1
d_gene: TRBD2
CDR3aa: CASRRAGVSDTQYF

abundance: few
v_gene: TRBV6-1
d_gene: TRBD1
CDR3aa: CASSEKGAETQYF

abundance: -
v_gene: TRBV28
d_gene: -
CDR3aa: CASSPQSGTRGWGQPQHF

abundance: -
v_gene: TRBV9
d_gene: -
CDR3aa: CASSVAGTPQIYEQYF

abundance: -
v_gene: TRBV7-9
d_gene: -
CDR3aa: CASSLALLDNEQFF

abundance: few
v_gene: TRBV6-1
d_gene: -
CDR3aa: CASSRSGANVLTF

abundance: -
v_gene: TRBV5-1
d_gene: -
CDR3aa: CASSLVLGALNTGELFF

abundance: -
v_gene: TRBV29-1
d_gene: TRBD2
CDR3aa: CSADTSGRTDTQYF

abundance: -
v_gene: TRBV7-8
d_gene: TRBD2
CDR3aa: CASSLVVAGVTYNEQFF

abundance: -
v_gene: TRBV5-4
d_gene: TRBD1
CDR3aa: CASSLGGTAPNEKLFF

abundance: -
v_gene: TRBV29-1
d_gene: TRBD1
CDR3aa: CSAQQGLGETEAFF

abundance: once
v_gene: TRBV18
d_gene: -
CDR3aa: CASSPNRIYSGNTIYF

abundance: few
v_gene: TRBV7-2
d_gene: TRBD2
CDR3aa: CASSLALLLAGGLGEQFF

abundance: -
v_gene: TRBV28
d_gene: -
CDR3aa: CASRPFQAYGYTF

abundance: once
v_gene: TRBV2
d_gene: TRBD1
CDR3aa: CASIPTGRFGYTF

abundance: -
v_gene: TRBV19
d_gene: -
CDR3aa: CASKEYSNQPQHF

abundance: -
v_gene: TRBV7-9
d_gene: -
CDR3aa: CASSQGGGRIYEQYF

abundance: -
v_gene: TRBV5-1
d_gene: TRBD1
CDR3aa: CASSLQGSQYF

abundance: -
v_gene: TRBV5-4
d_gene: TRBD1
CDR3aa: CASSLTGWNNEQFF

abundance: few
v_gene: TRBV6-1
d_gene: -
CDR3aa: CASSETGRGSGANVLTF

abundance: once
v_gene: TRBV5-6
d_gene: -
CDR3aa: CASSLGLGRVNEQYF

abundance: -
v_gene: TRBV2
d_gene: TRBD1
CDR3aa: CATQEDRGPLYF

abundance: -
v_gene: TRBV4-3
d_gene: -
CDR3aa: CASSQDARSDEKLFF

abundance: -
v_gene: TRBV15
d_gene: -
CDR3aa: CATSRDVGTPGQAFF

abundance: few
v_gene: TRBV6-1
d_gene: -
CDR3aa: CASSVGITNYGYTF

abundance: -
v_gene: TRBV5-6
d_gene: TRBD1
CDR3aa: CASSWTGSSYNSPLHF

abundance: -
v_gene: TRBV11-2
d_gene: TRBD2
CDR3aa: CASSFSTSGGVQETQYF

abundance: medium-sized
v_gene: TRBV5-1
d_gene: -
CDR3aa: CASSLRAGNGLPLHF

abundance: -
v_gene: TRBV6-5
d_gene: TRBD1
CDR3aa: CASSYSGQGNEKLFF

abundance: -
v_gene: TRBV5-5
d_gene: TRBD1
CDR3aa: CASSSSGQGMTEAFF

abundance: -
v_gene: TRBV5-4
d_gene: -
CDR3aa: CASSLDATGAGSWTQYF

abundance: -
v_gene: TRBV30
d_gene: -
CDR3aa: CAWSVLRGLGAGQYF

abundance: few
v_gene: TRBV30
d_gene: -
CDR3aa: CAWKRPDGNTIYF